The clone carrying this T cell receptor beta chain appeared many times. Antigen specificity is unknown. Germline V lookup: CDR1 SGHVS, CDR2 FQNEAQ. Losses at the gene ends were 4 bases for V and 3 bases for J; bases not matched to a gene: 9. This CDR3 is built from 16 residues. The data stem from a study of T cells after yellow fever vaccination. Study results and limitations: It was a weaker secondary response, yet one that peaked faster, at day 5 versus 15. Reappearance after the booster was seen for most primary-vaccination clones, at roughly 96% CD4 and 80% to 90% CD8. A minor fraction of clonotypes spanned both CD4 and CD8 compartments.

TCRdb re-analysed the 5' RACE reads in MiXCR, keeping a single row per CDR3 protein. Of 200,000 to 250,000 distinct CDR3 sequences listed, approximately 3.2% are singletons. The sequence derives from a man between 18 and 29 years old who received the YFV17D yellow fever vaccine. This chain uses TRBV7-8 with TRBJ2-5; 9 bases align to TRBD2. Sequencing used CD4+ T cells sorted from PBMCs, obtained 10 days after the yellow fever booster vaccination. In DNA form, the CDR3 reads TGTGCCAGCAGCTCGTATTGGACTAGCGAGAAAGAGACCCAGTACTTC. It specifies CASSSYWTSEKETQYF. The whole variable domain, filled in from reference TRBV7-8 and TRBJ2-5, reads GAGVSQSPRYKVAKRGQDVALRCDPISGHVSLFWYQQALGQGPEFLTYFQNEAQLDKSGLPSDRFFAERPEGSVSTLKIQRTQQEDSAVYLCASSSYWTSEKETQYFGPGTRLLVL.